These 24 T cell receptor beta chains originate from one sample sequenced in a study of T cells in women clearing cervical HPV infection. The protocol was immunoSEQ multiplex PCR, while the TCRdb copy is restricted to in-frame clones and leaves out a portion. Recorded for this sample: tens of thousands of clones. Sequencing input: blood buffy coat. Receptors originate from a woman between 18 and 70 years old with a cervical HPV16 infection that either progressed to CIN3+ or cleared (not recorded which).

Concerning this clone itself: The read ends 3 residues early relative to the CDR3; the germline J gene fills the gap. V is TRBV9 and J is TRBJ2-3, with 11 positions matching TRBD1. The CDR3 is 16 amino acids. The trim removed 2 bases at V and 3 bases at J, leaving 5 bases unmatched. Germline values: CDR1 SGDLS, CDR2 YYNGEE. CDR3 residues: CASSVGQGERTDTQYF. The sequenced part of the CDR3 DNA is TGTGCCAGCAGCGTGGGACAGGGGGAGAGAACAGATACG. Variable domain in full (rest from reference TRBV9 and TRBJ2-3): DSGVTQTPKHLITATGQRVTLRCSPRSGDLSVYWYQQSLDQGLQFLIQYYNGEERAKGNILERFSAQQFPDLHSELNLSSLELGDSALYFCASSVGQGERTDTQYFGPGTRLTVL.

In the case of this clone: The read stops 3 residues short of the end of the CDR3; the missing end is completed from the germline J gene. This chain uses TRBV28 with TRBJ1-5, with D tentatively TRBD1 (5 bases). In germline, CDR1 is MDHEN, CDR2 SYDVKM. The CDR3 totals 16 residues. V was shortened by 6 bases and J by 1 base, with 16 bases between the two germline ends. Incomplete CDR3 DNA: TGTGCCAGCAGATATGGACGGGGGAGCAGCAATCAGCCC. It encodes CASRYGRGSSNQP. The CDR3, in full, reads CASRYGRGSSNQPQHF.

As to this clone: Coverage ceases 3 residues before the CDR3 finishes, and the germline J gene fills in the end. The chain combines TRBV13 with TRBJ2-3; tentative D call: TRBD1 (5 bases). Germline lookup yields CDR1 PRHDT and CDR2 FYEKMQ (reference sequence). The CDR3 is made up of 14 amino acids. V dropped 1 base and J dropped 6 bases, with 11 bases sitting between them. CDR3: CASSLASPGDTQYF. The part of the CDR3 DNA that was read is TGTGCCAGCAGCTTAGCCTCACCAGGGGATACG.

A remark on this clone: The CDR3 end lies 3 residues beyond the end of the read and is filled in from the germline J gene. The chain joins TRBV30 to TRBJ2-3; weak D call: TRBD2 (6 bases). Germline-derived CDR1 and CDR2 are GTSNPN and SVGIG (reference sequence). The CDR3 runs 13 residues. V shed 2 bases and J shed 7 bases, with 13 bases lying between them. The part of the CDR3 DNA that was read is TGTGCCTGGAGTCCATCCGGCGGGAATACG. Its translation is CAWSPSGGNT. From start to end, the CDR3 is CAWSPSGGNTQYF.

As to this clone: The read falls 3 residues short of the CDR3 end, and the missing part is taken from the germline J gene. The gene calls are TRBV5-4 and TRBJ2-3, with 8 bases aligning to TRBD2. The germline V gene encodes CDR1 SGHNT and CDR2 YYREEE (reference sequence). This CDR3 spans 13 amino acids. V gave up 7 bases and J gave up 7 bases; unmatched junction bases: 8. CDR3 bases read: TGTGCCAGCGGCCTAGCGGGTGAACATACG. Protein product: CASGLAGEHT. The full CDR3 reads CASGLAGEHTQYF.

As for this clone: The CDR3 end lies 3 residues beyond the end of the read and is filled in from the germline J gene. The J gene is TRBJ1-1, the V gene TRBV6-2 or TRBV6-3, with 7 bases aligning to TRBD1. Germline trimming cut 6 bases from V and 5 bases from J; bases unmatched to any gene: 9. This CDR3 has 14 amino acids. Germline V lookup: CDR1 MNHEY, CDR2 SVGEGT. The CDR3 DNA, read in part, is TGTGCCAGCAGCTCCATGACAGGGTGGACTGAA. It codes for CASSSMTGWTE. The complete CDR3 protein is CASSSMTGWTEAFF.

The CDR3 bases that were read are TGTGCCAGCAGCGCCCTAGCCGGCCGAGGAAATACG. This codes for CASSALAGRGNT. The entire CDR3 protein reads CASSALAGRGNTQYF. This chain uses TRBV11-3 with TRBJ2-3; a weak D match, TRBD2 (5 bases). The read halts 3 residues ahead of the CDR3 end, with the missing end drawn from the germline J gene. Germline V gene lookup returns CDR1 SGHNT and CDR2 YENEEA. This CDR3 is built from 15 residues. V lost 5 bases and J lost 7, with 19 bases in between.

Note on this clone: The read ends 3 residues early relative to the CDR3; the germline J gene fills the gap. The genes are TRBV11-2 and TRBJ2-5; possibly TRBD2 for D (5 bases). Trimming shortened V by 5 bases and J by 1 base, and 11 bases separated the two germline ends. CDR1 and CDR2 from the germline V gene are SGHAT and FQNNGV. This CDR3 is 14 amino acids long. The CDR3 DNA, read in part, is TGTGCCAGCAGCCCACGGACTGCCCAAGAGACC. It translates to CASSPRTAQET. In full, the CDR3 reads CASSPRTAQETQYF.

On this clone: The read ends 3 residues shy of where the CDR3 ends; the end is completed using the germline J gene. The chain recombines TRBV19 with TRBJ2-2, with 9 bases lining up with TRBD1. Germline CDR1 LNHDA, CDR2 SQIVND (reference sequence). V shed 2 bases, J shed 0 bases, and the junction held 1 base outside the gene matches. CDR3 length: 16 amino acids. The CDR3 loop is CASSITGGTNTGELFF. CDR3 DNA (partial): TGTGCCAGTAGTATAACAGGGGGCACGAACACCGGGGAG.

As to this clone: Read data end 3 residues before the CDR3 end; the end is taken from the germline J gene. The chain is built from TRBV20-1 and TRBJ1-1; 9 bases map to TRBD1. This CDR3 is 14 amino acids long. Germline trimming cut 6 bases from V and 0 bases from J; bases unmatched to any gene: 5. Germline V gene lookup returns CDR1 DFQATT and CDR2 SNEGSKA (reference sequence). CDR3 loop: CSAVQGAMNTEAFF. CDR3 bases read: TGCAGTGCGGTACAGGGGGCAATGAACACTGAA.

As to this clone: The read terminates 3 residues ahead of where the CDR3 ends, so the germline J gene completes it. This chain links TRBV11-2 with TRBJ2-3; tentative D call: TRBD2 (6 bases). This CDR3 region has 14 residues. Germline V CDR1 and CDR2: SGHAT, FQNNGV. The CDR3 bases that were read are TGTGCCAGCAGCCTAAGACCGCGGGATGGTGCG. It specifies CASSLRPRDGA. The whole CDR3 protein is CASSLRPRDGAQYF.

A word on this clone: From the germline J gene comes the end of the CDR3, since the read stops 3 residues before it. The chain employs TRBV4-1 and TRBJ2-2; the match to TRBD2 covers 9 bases. Germline CDR1 MGHRA, CDR2 YSYEKL. Germline trimming cut 5 bases from V and 3 bases from J; bases unmatched to any gene: 10. The CDR3 length is 17 residues. The covered CDR3 bases are TGCGCCAGCAGCGCCTGGGGAGCGGGAGGTGACACCGGGGAG. Protein: CASSAWGAGGDTGE. In full, the CDR3 is CASSAWGAGGDTGELFF.

CDR3 DNA, as far as it was read: TGCAGTGCCTCCGGGACAGGGGGGAGGCAGCCG. This translates into CSASGTGGRQP. The whole CDR3 is CSASGTGGRQPQYF. The V call is TRBV20-1, the J call TRBJ2-3; 11 bases fit TRBD1. The read halts 3 residues ahead of the CDR3 end, with the missing end drawn from the germline J gene. CDR1 and CDR2 from the germline V gene are DFQATT and SNEGSKA (reference sequence). The CDR3 loop spans 14 amino acids.

A note on this clone: From the germline J gene comes the end of the CDR3, since the read stops 3 residues before it. This sequence joins TRBV5-1 and TRBJ2-5; a weak D match, TRBD2 (7 bases). The CDR3 extends over 16 amino acids. Germline V gene lookup returns CDR1 SGHRS and CDR2 YFSETQ. The CDR3 bases that were read are TGCGCCAGCAGCTCTGGGGGAGGGGGTCGCACAGATACC. This codes for CASSSGGGGRTDT. The whole CDR3 protein reads CASSSGGGGRTDTQYF.

As regards this clone: The CDR3 end falls 3 residues outside the read, so it is completed with the germline J gene. This chain links TRBV20-1 with TRBJ2-3; 9 nucleotides align to TRBD1. The length of the CDR3 is 14 residues. Germline V gives CDR1 DFQATT, CDR2 SNEGSKA (reference sequence). The V gene end was trimmed by 6 bases and the J gene end by 4 bases; junction bases not matched to a gene: 8. The sequenced CDR3 bases are TGCAGTGCCTCTGCTACAGGGGGCCCAGATACG. Encoded protein: CSASATGGPDT. The whole CDR3 region reads CSASATGGPDTQYF.

The CDR3 spells CASSLAGYNSPLHF. The DNA read from the CDR3 is TGTGCCAGCAGCTTGGCCGGGTATAATTCACCC. The rearrangement links TRBV5-6 to TRBJ1-6; D remains unclear. The read gets to within 3 residues of the CDR3 end, and the germline J gene fills in the rest. Per the germline V gene, CDR1 is SGHDT and CDR2 is YYEEEE. CDR3 length equals 14 residues. V was shortened by 0 bases and J by 4 bases, with 5 bases between the two germline ends.

With respect to this clone: Read coverage stops 3 residues before the CDR3 terminus; the germline J gene supplies the remainder. The chain recombines TRBV2 with TRBJ2-6; the D gene is possibly TRBD1 (6 bases). The CDR3 runs to 15 residues. Germline CDR1 SNHLY, CDR2 FYNNEI. V lost 6 bases to trimming and J lost 1 base, with 10 bases between them. The CDR3 bases that were read are TGTGCCAGCAGCAACAGGGTTTCTGGGGCCAACGTC. The encoded protein is CASSNRVSGANV. The full CDR3 is CASSNRVSGANVLTF.

Concerning this clone itself: The CDR3 goes on 3 residues after the read ends, and that part is filled in from the germline J gene. This sequence joins TRBV20-1 and TRBJ2-2; 8 bases are a match to TRBD1. The V gene's germline CDR1 is DFQATT and CDR2 SNEGSKA (reference sequence). The CDR3 runs 14 residues. The CDR3 is CSAAGQAGNEKLFF. The CDR3 bases that were read are TGCAGTGCCGCGGGACAGGCGGGGAATGAAAAG.

Worth noting for this clone: The CDR3 extends 3 residues past the end of the read, so its final part is completed from the germline J gene. The gene calls are TRBV29-1 and TRBJ1-1, with D possibly TRBD1 on 6 matching bases. Trimming removed 3 bases from V and 4 bases from J, with 9 bases in between. Germline CDR1 is SQVTM and CDR2 is ANQGSEA. The CDR3 contains 12 residues. Partial CDR3 DNA: TGCAGCGTTGATGCAGGGGCCACTGAA. Amino acids: CSVDAGATE. The entire CDR3 reads CSVDAGATEAFF.

Worth noting for this clone: The read halts 3 residues ahead of the CDR3 end, with the missing end drawn from the germline J gene. The gene calls are TRBV5-4 and TRBJ2-3, with D possibly matching TRBD2 (6 bases). Germline CDR1 and CDR2: SGHNT and YYREEE (reference sequence). The CDR3 sequence is 15 residues long. The V end lost 0 bases, the J end lost 6 bases, and 14 bases lay between the germline ends. CDR3 DNA (partial): TGTGCCAGCAGCTTGGCGGGACTGCCGGGGGATACG. Translated: CASSLAGLPGDT. The CDR3 in its entirety is CASSLAGLPGDTQYF.

Comment on this clone: Sequencing ends 3 residues short of the CDR3 end; the germline J gene provides the rest. The V and J genes are TRBV30 and TRBJ1-2; D is unclear. CDR1 and CDR2 (germline): GTSNPN, SVGIG (reference sequence). This CDR3 region has 11 residues. The part of the CDR3 DNA that was read is TGTGCCTGGAGGGACTCCTACGAC. Translation: CAWRDSYD. The whole CDR3 region reads CAWRDSYDYTF. The full variable domain, with the rest looked up from reference TRBV30 and TRBJ1-2, is SQTIHQWPATLVQPVGSPLSLECTVEGTSNPNLYWYRQAAGRGLQLLFYSVGIGQISSEVPQNLSASRPQDRQFILSSKKLLLSDSGFYLCAWRDSYDYTFGSGTRLTVV.

Points on this clone: The read ends 3 residues shy of where the CDR3 ends; the end is completed using the germline J gene. The V gene is TRBV6-2 or TRBV6-3, the J gene TRBJ1-3, with 7 positions matching TRBD1. V gave up 5 bases and J gave up 4 bases; unmatched junction bases: 8. Germline lookup yields CDR1 MNHEY and CDR2 SVGEGT. CDR3 length: 15 amino acids. This CDR3 is CASSAEGALGNTIYF. The covered CDR3 bases are TGTGCCAGCAGTGCCGAGGGGGCGTTAGGAAACACC.

As for this clone: The DNA ends 3 residues before the CDR3 does, and the rest of the CDR3 is filled in from the germline J gene. The gene calls are TRBV7-9 and TRBJ1-2; D uncertain. This CDR3 comprises 13 residues. The germline CDR1 and CDR2 sequences are SEHNR and FQNEAQ (reference sequence). The CDR3 spells CASSFRGSYDYTF. The sequenced CDR3 bases are TGTGCCAGCAGCTTCCGCGGCTCCTACGAC.

About this clone: The read terminates 3 residues before the CDR3 end, so the remaining end is supplied by the germline J gene. This chain connects TRBV19 to TRBJ2-3; TRBD1 agrees at 7 bases. Germline values: CDR1 LNHDA, CDR2 SQIVND (reference sequence). CDR3 size: 16 residues. Here the CDR3 reads CASSIFEGGFNQPQYF. The part of the CDR3 DNA that was read is TGTGCCAGTAGTATTTTCGAAGGGGGCTTTAATCAGCCG.